This is a list of T cell receptor beta chains from one sample in a study of shared clonotypes between healthy human individuals. Profiled with immunoSEQ multiplex PCR; TCRdb holds only in-frame clones, not every one. The table has 700,000 to 950,000 clones, roughly 96% seen once. The material sequenced was naive CD8+ T cells sorted from blood. These receptors were collected from a man aged 25 to 40 in good health. The CDR3 runs from the conserved cysteine through the conserved F or W. Each record gives: V gene, J gene, clone size, D gene, CDR3 protein, CDR3 DNA. A D gene is named only where the DNA matches it firmly. Rows may omit the clone size; those that give it use once, few, many or a size class.

V: TRBV15; J: TRBJ1-4; size: NA; D: NA; CDR3: CATSRDVGEFVWEKLFF; DNA: TGTGCCACCAGCAGAGATGTAGGCGAGTTCGTGTGGGAAAAACTGTTTTTT
V: TRBV2; J: TRBJ2-7; size: once; D: NA; CDR3: CASTYSLGRYEQYF; DNA: TGTGCCAGCACATACTCCTTGGGCCGATACGAGCAGTACTTC
V: TRBV2; J: TRBJ2-7; size: NA; D: NA; CDR3: CASSDGHFSSYEQYF; DNA: TGTGCCAGCAGTGATGGACACTTCAGCTCCTACGAGCAGTACTTC
V: TRBV5-1; J: TRBJ2-7; size: once; D: TRBD1; CDR3: CASSVRQGIYEQYF; DNA: TGCGCCAGCAGCGTCCGACAGGGGATCTACGAGCAGTACTTC
V: TRBV5-4; J: TRBJ2-5; size: NA; D: NA; CDR3: CASSVTETREETQYF; DNA: TGTGCCAGCAGCGTGACAGAGACTAGGGAAGAGACCCAGTACTTC
V: TRBV28; J: TRBJ2-1; size: NA; D: TRBD1; CDR3: CASSRGTGEVREQFF; DNA: TGTGCCAGCAGTAGAGGGACAGGGGAGGTGCGTGAGCAGTTCTTC
V: TRBV13; J: TRBJ2-1; size: NA; D: TRBD2; CDR3: CASSYSSGAYNEQFF; DNA: TGTGCCAGCAGCTATTCTAGCGGGGCCTACAATGAGCAGTTCTTC
V: TRBV27; J: TRBJ2-3; size: NA; D: NA; CDR3: CASSLVGSPADTQYF; DNA: TGTGCCAGCAGTTTAGTTGGGTCGCCCGCAGATACGCAGTATTTT
V: TRBV5-6; J: TRBJ2-1; size: NA; D: NA; CDR3: CASSLEGLRNEQFF; DNA: TGTGCCAGCAGCTTGGAGGGCCTCCGCAATGAGCAGTTCTTC
V: TRBV7-9; J: TRBJ2-7; size: NA; D: TRBD2; CDR3: CASSPGLAGVDEQYF; DNA: TGTGCCAGCAGCCCGGGACTAGCGGGAGTTGACGAGCAGTACTTC
V: TRBV27; J: TRBJ2-1; size: NA; D: TRBD1; CDR3: CASSFSGTVDNEQFF; DNA: TGTGCCAGCAGTTTTTCCGGGACAGTGGACAATGAGCAGTTCTTC
V: TRBV6-5; J: TRBJ2-4; size: NA; D: NA; CDR3: CASSYNSGHKNIQYF; DNA: TGTGCCAGCAGTTACAATTCTGGGCACAAAAACATTCAGTACTTC
V: TRBV7-9; J: TRBJ2-1; size: NA; D: TRBD2; CDR3: CASRSRGGSYNEQFF; DNA: TGTGCCAGCAGGTCTCGGGGGGGCTCCTACAATGAGCAGTTCTTC